These T cell receptor beta chains were read from a single sample in a study of cytomegalovirus exposure and HLA in healthy donors. This table comes from immunoSEQ multiplex PCR, and its TCRdb copy is limited to in-frame clones, with some not included. The sample has 150,000 or so clones; roughly four fifths are singletons. Sequencing input: PBMCs. All receptors derive from a female donor in good health and CMV-seronegative. Both conserved end residues are part of each CDR3. The D gene is left open where the match is weak. A row's size may be missing; if present it is once, few, many or a size class.

NA	TRBJ1-2	NA	TRBV6-1	CASSEGTVYGYTF	TGTGCCAGCAGTGAAGGGACAGTCTATGGCTACACCTTC
NA	TRBJ2-3	NA	TRBV29-1	CSVDVGRDTQYF	TGCAGCGTTGATGTGGGGCGGGATACGCAGTATTTT
TRBD1	TRBJ1-6	NA	TRBV25-1	CASRRGTDSPLHF	TGTGCCAGCAGGAGGGGGACAGATTCACCCCTCCACTTT
NA	TRBJ1-2	NA	TRBV5-1	CASSLREGSYGYTF	TGCGCCAGCAGCTTGCGAGAGGGATCCTATGGCTACACCTTC
NA	TRBJ2-7	NA	TRBV30	CAWGGEAPYEQYF	TGTGCCTGGGGCGGCGAGGCACCCTACGAGCAGTACTTC
NA	TRBJ2-5	NA	TRBV12-1	CASSFRGSQETQYF	TGTGCCAGCAGCTTCCGAGGTAGCCAAGAGACCCAGTACTTC
TRBD1	TRBJ2-6	medium-sized	TRBV6-1	CASTDRVTGANVLTF	TGTGCCAGCACCGACAGGGTAACTGGGGCCAACGTCCTGACTTTC
TRBD1	TRBJ1-2	NA	TRBV2	CASRDRGRDYGYTF	TGTGCCAGCAGGGACAGGGGGCGGGACTATGGCTACACCTTC
TRBD1	TRBJ1-2	NA	TRBV6-5	CASSGRDRACGYTF	TGTGCCAGCAGTGGGCGCGACAGGGCCTGTGGCTACACCTTC
NA	TRBJ1-5	NA	TRBV12-5	CAREPFCNCQPQHF	TGTGCTAGGGAGCCCTTCTGTAATTGTCAGCCCCAGCATTTT
TRBD2	TRBJ2-2	NA	TRBV18	CASSPTSGSSGELFF	TGTGCCAGCTCACCGACTAGCGGGAGTTCCGGGGAGCTGTTTTTT
NA	TRBJ1-1	NA	TRBV6-1	CASSDRRVYTEAFF	TGTGCCAGCAGCGACAGAAGAGTGTACACTGAAGCTTTCTTT
NA	TRBJ2-3	once	TRBV5-1	CASSLGSGTRILDTQYF	TGCGCCAGCAGCTTGGGCTCCGGGACACGGATTTTGGATACGCAGTATTTT
TRBD2	TRBJ2-5	once	TRBV28	CASSTQTSGLRETQYF	TGTGCCAGCAGTACCCAGACTAGCGGGTTGAGGGAGACCCAGTACTTC
NA	TRBJ1-2	NA	TRBV4-1	CASSPLIGQGYGYTF	TGCGCCAGCAGCCCCCTAATAGGGCAGGGGTATGGCTACACCTTC
TRBD1	TRBJ2-1	NA	TRBV6-5	CASSYWDRDSNEQFF	TGTGCCAGCAGTTACTGGGACAGGGATAGCAATGAGCAGTTCTTC
TRBD1	TRBJ1-2	NA	TRBV14	CASSQPQGADFFGYTF	TGTGCCAGCAGCCAACCACAGGGGGCAGACTTTTTCGGCTACACCTTC
TRBD1	TRBJ1-2	NA	TRBV6-5	CASSTGQSNYGYTF	TGTGCCAGCAGCACGGGACAGTCTAACTATGGCTACACCTTC
NA	TRBJ2-3	NA	TRBV27	CASSFRLADTQYF	TGTGCCAGCAGTTTCCGACTAGCAGATACGCAGTATTTT
TRBD1	TRBJ1-5	once	TRBV2	CASSGDSNRGRSEYSNQPQHF	TGTGCCAGCAGTGGCGACTCAAACAGGGGACGAAGCGAATATAGCAATCAGCCCCAGCATTTT
NA	TRBJ1-5	few	TRBV6-1	CASSDLRSNQPQHF	TGTGCCAGCAGTGATTTGAGGTCCAATCAGCCCCAGCATTTT
NA	TRBJ1-3	NA	TRBV30	CAWAVNSGNTIYF	TGTGCCTGGGCAGTAAACTCTGGAAACACCATATATTTT
NA	TRBJ1-2	NA	TRBV7-9	CASSPDSYGYTF	TGTGCCAGCAGCCCGGACAGCTATGGCTACACCTTC
NA	TRBJ2-7	NA	TRBV10-2	CASSGGGMEQYF	TGCGCCAGCAGTGGTGGGGGGATGGAGCAGTACTTC
TRBD1	TRBJ1-2	NA	TRBV6-4	CASSSTGGPLNYGYTF	TGTGCCAGCAGTTCTACAGGGGGCCCCCTTAACTATGGCTACACCTTC
NA	TRBJ2-7	NA	TRBV6-5	CASSPDTSYEQYF	TGTGCCAGCAGCCCGGACACGTCCTACGAGCAGTACTTC
NA	TRBJ1-4	once	TRBV4-1	CASSQDRSDTATNEKLFF	TGCGCCAGCAGCCAAGATCGATCGGACACTGCAACTAATGAAAAACTGTTTTTT
NA	TRBJ1-5	medium-sized	TRBV19	CATRGGNQPQHF	TGTGCCACCAGGGGCGGGAATCAGCCCCAGCATTTT
NA	TRBJ1-2	NA	TRBV6-1	CASSEASEAYGYTF	TGTGCCAGCAGTGAAGCTTCAGAAGCGTATGGCTACACCTTC
NA	TRBJ2-7	NA	TRBV27	CARTMTKFWEQYF	TGTGCCAGAACCATGACAAAGTTTTGGGAGCAGTACTTC
TRBD1	TRBJ1-1	many	TRBV5-6	CASSKGQGIGNTEAFF	TGTGCCAGCAGCAAGGGACAGGGGATTGGGAACACTGAAGCTTTCTTT
NA	TRBJ1-5	NA	TRBV6-1	CASSEGSVNQPQHF	TGTGCCAGCAGTGAAGGGTCAGTTAATCAGCCCCAGCATTTT
NA	TRBJ2-3	NA	TRBV6-1	CASSGKTGIGTDTQYF	TGTGCCAGCAGTGGTAAAACAGGGATAGGCACAGATACGCAGTATTTT
NA	TRBJ2-3	few	TRBV7-3	CASSTTRSTQYF	TGTGCCAGCAGCACCACTAGAAGTACGCAGTATTTT
TRBD1	TRBJ1-2	NA	TRBV5-4	CASSPEQGGNYGYTF	TGTGCCAGCAGCCCGGAACAGGGGGGGAACTATGGCTACACCTTC
NA	TRBJ2-3	NA	TRBV6-5	CASSTRGDTQYF	TGTGCCAGCAGCACCAGGGGAGATACGCAGTATTTT
NA	TRBJ1-4	NA	TRBV7-9	CASSALGEKLFF	TGTGCCAGCAGCGCACTAGGCGAAAAACTGTTTTTT
TRBD1	TRBJ1-4	few	TRBV10-3	CASGTGKDEKLFF	TGTGCCAGCGGGACAGGGAAAGATGAAAAACTGTTTTTT
TRBD2	TRBJ2-1	NA	TRBV27	CASSFLTSGPYNEQFF	TGTGCCAGCAGTTTCCTCACTAGCGGACCCTACAATGAGCAGTTCTTC
NA	TRBJ1-3	NA	TRBV4-1	CASSQDERNTIYF	TGCGCCAGCAGCCAAGATGAACGGAACACCATATATTTT
NA	TRBJ2-1	NA	TRBV7-9	CASSPNPSRGEQFF	TGTGCCAGCAGCCCTAACCCATCTCGGGGTGAGCAGTTCTTC
NA	TRBJ1-2	NA	TRBV4-1	CASSLVAVLPNDYTF	TGCGCCAGCAGCCTTGTGGCTGTTTTACCAAACGACTACACCTTC
NA	TRBJ2-7	NA	TRBV30	CAWSVRRTQYEQYF	TGTGCCTGGAGTGTACGAAGGACACAGTACGAGCAGTACTTC
NA	TRBJ1-2	NA	TRBV29-1	CSVEDLNRVSGGYTF	TGCAGCGTTGAAGATCTCAACAGGGTCTCGGGGGGCTACACCTTC
NA	TRBJ2-4	NA	TRBV7-2	CASSSQQPGAAKNIQYF	TGTGCCAGCAGCTCCCAACAGCCAGGGGCAGCCAAAAACATTCAGTACTTC
NA	TRBJ1-2	NA	TRBV10-1	CASSETGSGGYTF	TGCGCCAGCAGTGAGACGGGGTCGGGAGGCTACACCTTC
TRBD2	TRBJ2-7	NA	TRBV6-6	CASSIGAGGYEQYF	TGTGCCAGCAGTATCGGAGCGGGAGGGTACGAGCAGTACTTC
TRBD1	TRBJ2-7	NA	TRBV2	CASRTPRGYSYEQYF	TGTGCCAGCAGGACACCCAGGGGGTACTCCTACGAGCAGTACTTC
TRBD1	TRBJ1-4	NA	TRBV6-1	CASRAGTDEKLFF	TGTGCCAGCAGAGCCGGGACAGATGAAAAACTGTTTTTT
NA	TRBJ2-3	NA	TRBV6-6	CASSYSVAGPWDTQYF	TGTGCCAGCAGTTACTCAGTTGCGGGACCGTGGGATACGCAGTATTTT
NA	TRBJ1-1	NA	TRBV5-6	CASSLGGNRGEAFF	TGTGCCAGCAGCTTGGGTGGGAATCGGGGTGAAGCTTTCTTT
NA	TRBJ1-6	NA	TRBV7-9	CASSLVGESDNSPLHF	TGTGCCAGCAGCTTAGTTGGGGAGTCCGATAATTCACCCCTCCACTTT
NA	TRBJ2-7	NA	TRBV6-6	CASTTGGPYEQYF	TGTGCCAGCACTACCGGGGGGCCCTACGAGCAGTACTTC
NA	TRBJ1-2	NA	TRBV9	CASSVTTDRATNYGYTF	TGTGCCAGCAGCGTTACTACTGACAGAGCCACTAACTATGGCTACACCTTC
TRBD1	TRBJ1-1	few	TRBV4-1	CASSLRNTGDPEAFF	TGCGCCAGCAGCCTTCGTAATACAGGGGACCCTGAAGCTTTCTTT